This is a list of T cell receptor beta chains from one sample in a study of T cell responses to AZD1222 COVID-19 vaccine. Measured with immunoSEQ multiplex PCR; TCRdb has only the in-frame clones, and not every one. This sample carries roughly 120,000 clones, approximately 83% of them seen once, and the ten largest clones take 3.9%. Source: peripheral blood, taken on day 0 of MenACWY control vaccination. All receptors come from an adult in good health. The CDR3 runs from the conserved cysteine through the conserved F or W. Fields, in order: clone size, V gene, CDR3 length, J gene, D gene, CDR3 protein, CDR3 DNA. The D gene is left open where the match is weak. Rows give clone size only sometimes, using once, few, many, or a class for an expanded clone.

abundance: .
v_gene: TRBV28
len: 18
j_gene: TRBJ1-6
d_gene: .
CDR3aa: CASSLWGRGVGGISPLHF
CDR3nt: TGTGCCAGCAGTTTATGGGGCAGAGGGGTCGGGGGGATTTCACCCCTCCACTTT

abundance: .
v_gene: TRBV7-3
len: 15
j_gene: TRBJ2-3
d_gene: .
CDR3aa: CASSFGGVVGDTQYF
CDR3nt: TGTGCCAGCAGCTTTGGCGGGGTCGTGGGAGATACGCAGTATTTT

abundance: .
v_gene: TRBV12-3/TRBV12-4
len: 12
j_gene: TRBJ2-5
d_gene: .
CDR3aa: CASKSEEETQYF
CDR3nt: TGTGCCAGCAAAAGCGAGGAAGAGACCCAGTACTTC

abundance: .
v_gene: TRBV7-3
len: 15
j_gene: TRBJ2-2
d_gene: TRBD2
CDR3aa: CASSLGGSGGGELFF
CDR3nt: TGTGCCAGCAGCTTAGGTGGTAGCGGGGGCGGGGAGCTGTTTTTT

abundance: .
v_gene: TRBV6-7
len: 16
j_gene: TRBJ1-6
d_gene: .
CDR3aa: CASSASWAGSNSPLHF
CDR3nt: TGTGCCAGCAGTGCGTCGTGGGCAGGGTCTAATTCACCCCTCCACTTT

abundance: .
v_gene: TRBV18
len: 14
j_gene: TRBJ2-5
d_gene: TRBD1
CDR3aa: CASSRGQGQETQYF
CDR3nt: TGTGCCAGCTCACGGGGACAGGGCCAAGAGACCCAGTACTTC

abundance: .
v_gene: TRBV18
len: 14
j_gene: TRBJ1-5
d_gene: .
CDR3aa: CASSPEHSNQPQHF
CDR3nt: TGTGCCAGCTCACCTGAACATAGCAATCAGCCCCAGCATTTT

abundance: .
v_gene: TRBV5-1
len: 13
j_gene: TRBJ1-1
d_gene: .
CDR3aa: CASSLQAGTEAFF
CDR3nt: TGCGCCAGCAGCTTGCAGGCGGGCACTGAAGCTTTCTTT

abundance: .
v_gene: TRBV19
len: 13
j_gene: TRBJ1-1
d_gene: TRBD1
CDR3aa: CAARGQVNTEAFF
CDR3nt: TGTGCCGCACGGGGACAGGTGAACACTGAAGCTTTCTTT

abundance: .
v_gene: TRBV24-1
len: 17
j_gene: TRBJ2-1
d_gene: TRBD2
CDR3aa: CATSDQAGVSSYNEQFF
CDR3nt: TGTGCCACCAGTGATCAAGCGGGGGTGAGCTCCTACAATGAGCAGTTCTTC

abundance: .
v_gene: TRBV27
len: 19
j_gene: TRBJ2-6
d_gene: TRBD2
CDR3aa: CASSPLGLAAVSGANVLTF
CDR3nt: TGTGCCAGCAGTCCTTTGGGACTAGCGGCTGTCTCTGGGGCCAACGTCCTGACTTTC

abundance: .
v_gene: TRBV4-1
len: 20
j_gene: TRBJ2-2
d_gene: TRBD2
CDR3aa: CASSISSGGATLLNTGELFF
CDR3nt: TGCGCCAGCAGTATTTCTAGCGGGGGGGCCACTCTTTTGAACACCGGGGAGCTGTTTTTT

abundance: .
v_gene: TRBV19
len: 14
j_gene: TRBJ1-4
d_gene: TRBD1
CDR3aa: CASSRQGFNEKLFF
CDR3nt: TGTGCCAGTAGTAGACAGGGCTTTAATGAAAAACTGTTTTTT

abundance: .
v_gene: TRBV27
len: 15
j_gene: TRBJ2-3
d_gene: TRBD1
CDR3aa: CASSLRQGRTDTQYF
CDR3nt: TGTGCCAGCAGTCTTAGACAGGGCAGGACAGATACGCAGTATTTT

abundance: .
v_gene: TRBV2
len: 15
j_gene: TRBJ1-4
d_gene: .
CDR3aa: CASSTRGQPNEKLFF
CDR3nt: TGTGCCAGCAGTACGAGGGGACAACCTAATGAAAAACTGTTTTTT

abundance: .
v_gene: TRBV18
len: 15
j_gene: TRBJ1-1
d_gene: .
CDR3aa: CASSSTPQVGTEAFF
CDR3nt: TGTGCCAGCTCATCAACTCCACAGGTCGGGACTGAAGCTTTCTTT

abundance: .
v_gene: TRBV6-2/TRBV6-3
len: 13
j_gene: TRBJ1-1
d_gene: .
CDR3aa: CASSATGKYSAFF
CDR3nt: TGTGCCAGCAGTGCTACAGGGAAGTATAGTGCTTTCTTT

abundance: .
v_gene: TRBV25-1
len: 14
j_gene: TRBJ1-4
d_gene: TRBD1
CDR3aa: CASSDRGRGEKLFF
CDR3nt: TGTGCCAGCAGTGACAGGGGGAGGGGAGAAAAACTGTTTTTT

abundance: .
v_gene: TRBV3-1/TRBV3-2
len: 14
j_gene: TRBJ1-4
d_gene: TRBD1
CDR3aa: CASSLRDRNEKLFF
CDR3nt: TGTGCCAGCAGCCTCCGGGACAGAAATGAAAAACTGTTTTTT

abundance: .
v_gene: TRBV24-1
len: 14
j_gene: TRBJ1-2
d_gene: TRBD1
CDR3aa: CATSDFGQGRGYTF
CDR3nt: TGTGCCACCAGTGATTTCGGACAGGGACGTGGCTACACCTTC

abundance: .
v_gene: TRBV30
len: 16
j_gene: TRBJ1-2
d_gene: .
CDR3aa: CAWSRKPSGDSYGYTF
CDR3nt: TGTGCCTGGAGTAGAAAGCCATCTGGGGATAGCTATGGCTACACCTTC

abundance: .
v_gene: TRBV7-2
len: 15
j_gene: TRBJ1-5
d_gene: TRBD1
CDR3aa: CASSWGQGFNQPQHF
CDR3nt: TGTGCCAGCAGCTGGGGACAGGGGTTCAATCAGCCCCAGCATTTT

abundance: .
v_gene: TRBV5-1
len: 16
j_gene: TRBJ1-6
d_gene: TRBD1
CDR3aa: CASSSGGGFSESPLHF
CDR3nt: TGCGCCAGCAGCTCAGGGGGCGGATTTAGTGAGTCACCCCTCCACTTT

abundance: .
v_gene: TRBV6-6
len: 13
j_gene: TRBJ1-1
d_gene: .
CDR3aa: CASTLHRDTEAFF
CDR3nt: TGTGCCAGCACCCTCCACAGGGACACTGAAGCTTTCTTT

abundance: .
v_gene: TRBV7-9
len: 14
j_gene: TRBJ2-3
d_gene: .
CDR3aa: CASSPMKSTDTQYF
CDR3nt: TGTGCCAGCAGCCCGATGAAAAGCACAGATACGCAGTATTTT

abundance: .
v_gene: TRBV24-1
len: 15
j_gene: TRBJ2-2
d_gene: TRBD2
CDR3aa: CATSASGGRGGELFF
CDR3nt: TGTGCCACCAGTGCCAGCGGGGGCCGGGGCGGGGAGCTGTTTTTT

abundance: few
v_gene: TRBV5-4
len: 15
j_gene: TRBJ1-2
d_gene: .
CDR3aa: CASSSGGRLNYGYTF
CDR3nt: TGTGCCAGCAGCTCCGGGGGGAGGCTTAACTATGGCTACACCTTC

abundance: .
v_gene: TRBV11-2
len: 16
j_gene: TRBJ1-2
d_gene: .
CDR3aa: CASSLSGGGVYYGYTF
CDR3nt: TGTGCCAGCAGCTTATCAGGAGGAGGGGTCTACTATGGCTACACCTTC

abundance: .
v_gene: TRBV19
len: 16
j_gene: TRBJ2-1
d_gene: TRBD2
CDR3aa: CASSPSRGGAYNEQFF
CDR3nt: TGTGCCAGTAGTCCCTCCCGCGGGGGGGCCTACAATGAGCAGTTCTTC

abundance: .
v_gene: TRBV18
len: 13
j_gene: TRBJ1-4
d_gene: TRBD1
CDR3aa: CASSDRGGEKLFF
CDR3nt: TGTGCCAGCTCGGACAGGGGAGGCGAAAAACTGTTTTTT

abundance: .
v_gene: TRBV19
len: 15
j_gene: TRBJ1-6
d_gene: .
CDR3aa: CASSFSPQSNSPLHF
CDR3nt: TGTGCCAGTAGTTTCTCACCCCAGAGTAATTCACCCCTCCACTTT

abundance: .
v_gene: TRBV28
len: 15
j_gene: TRBJ1-6
d_gene: .
CDR3aa: CASRPGVSYNSPLHF
CDR3nt: TGTGCCAGCAGGCCAGGGGTCTCCTATAATTCACCCCTCCACTTT

abundance: few
v_gene: TRBV19
len: 11
j_gene: TRBJ2-7
d_gene: .
CDR3aa: CASTDSYEQYF
CDR3nt: TGTGCCAGTACCGATTCCTACGAGCAGTACTTC

abundance: .
v_gene: TRBV7-2
len: 18
j_gene: TRBJ1-6
d_gene: .
CDR3aa: CASSLAPWGTGIYSPLHF
CDR3nt: TGTGCCAGCAGCTTAGCGCCTTGGGGGACTGGGATTTACTCACCCCTCCACTTT

abundance: .
v_gene: TRBV28
len: 13
j_gene: TRBJ1-2
d_gene: TRBD1
CDR3aa: CASSRQGYYGYTF
CDR3nt: TGTGCCAGCAGTCGACAGGGGTACTATGGCTACACCTTC

abundance: once
v_gene: TRBV18
len: 14
j_gene: TRBJ2-5
d_gene: .
CDR3aa: CASSPPGPFETQYF
CDR3nt: TGTGCCAGCTCACCTCCGGGACCCTTTGAGACCCAGTACTTC

abundance: .
v_gene: TRBV6-2/TRBV6-3
len: 13
j_gene: TRBJ1-2
d_gene: .
CDR3aa: CASSTSLLDGYTF
CDR3nt: TGTGCCAGCAGTACCAGCCTGTTAGATGGCTACACCTTC

abundance: .
v_gene: TRBV7-9
len: 11
j_gene: TRBJ2-7
d_gene: .
CDR3aa: CASTELGEQYF
CDR3nt: TGTGCCAGCACCGAACTGGGAGAGCAGTACTTC

abundance: .
v_gene: TRBV5-1
len: 12
j_gene: TRBJ2-7
d_gene: .
CDR3aa: CASSLGGYEQYF
CDR3nt: TGCGCCAGCAGCTTGGGAGGCTACGAGCAGTACTTC

abundance: few
v_gene: TRBV27
len: 14
j_gene: TRBJ2-5
d_gene: .
CDR3aa: CASSPRVAEETQYF
CDR3nt: TGTGCCAGCAGTCCCAGGGTTGCCGAAGAGACCCAGTACTTC

abundance: few
v_gene: TRBV19
len: 14
j_gene: TRBJ1-2
d_gene: .
CDR3aa: CASRHLGAAYGYTF
CDR3nt: TGTGCCAGTAGGCACCTCGGGGCGGCCTATGGCTACACCTTC

abundance: few
v_gene: TRBV27
len: 15
j_gene: TRBJ2-1
d_gene: .
CDR3aa: CASSFRDNQGSEQFF
CDR3nt: TGTGCCAGCAGTTTCCGGGACAACCAGGGGAGTGAGCAGTTCTTC

abundance: .
v_gene: TRBV5-4
len: 18
j_gene: TRBJ2-3
d_gene: TRBD2
CDR3aa: CASSLKFERGGSVDTQYF
CDR3nt: TGTGCCAGCAGCTTGAAGTTTGAGCGGGGGGGCTCGGTCGATACGCAGTATTTT

abundance: .
v_gene: TRBV11-2
len: 16
j_gene: TRBJ2-7
d_gene: TRBD2
CDR3aa: CASSPPGGSGLYEQYF
CDR3nt: TGTGCCAGCAGCCCCCCGGGGGGTTCCGGGCTTTACGAGCAGTATTTC

abundance: .
v_gene: TRBV4-2
len: 15
j_gene: TRBJ1-2
d_gene: .
CDR3aa: CASSQKGVPYYGYTF
CDR3nt: TGTGCCAGCAGCCAAAAGGGGGTGCCCTACTATGGCTACACCTTC

abundance: .
v_gene: TRBV18
len: 20
j_gene: TRBJ1-1
d_gene: .
CDR3aa: CASSRSFFRRRDGENTEAFF
CDR3nt: TGTGCCAGCTCACGGAGTTTCTTTAGGAGGAGGGACGGCGAGAACACTGAAGCTTTCTTT

abundance: .
v_gene: TRBV6-5
len: 14
j_gene: TRBJ2-5
d_gene: .
CDR3aa: CATSPASPQETQYF
CDR3nt: TGTGCCACCTCTCCGGCTAGCCCCCAAGAGACCCAGTACTTC

abundance: .
v_gene: TRBV28
len: 17
j_gene: TRBJ2-7
d_gene: TRBD1
CDR3aa: CASSSQPGRGHGYEQYF
CDR3nt: TGTGCCAGCAGTTCTCAGCCCGGCAGGGGGCATGGCTACGAGCAGTACTTC

abundance: .
v_gene: TRBV11-2
len: 15
j_gene: TRBJ1-2
d_gene: .
CDR3aa: CASTGRGGVNYGYTF
CDR3nt: TGTGCCAGCACCGGACGCGGGGGGGTAAACTATGGCTACACCTTC

abundance: .
v_gene: TRBV19
len: 16
j_gene: TRBJ2-1
d_gene: TRBD2
CDR3aa: CASSISGGSSYNEQFF
CDR3nt: TGTGCCAGTAGTATAAGCGGGGGGTCCTCCTACAATGAGCAGTTCTTC

abundance: .
v_gene: TRBV18
len: 12
j_gene: TRBJ2-7
d_gene: .
CDR3aa: CASSPPTYEQYF
CDR3nt: TGTGCCAGCTCACCACCCACCTACGAGCAGTACTTC

abundance: .
v_gene: TRBV7-2
len: 14
j_gene: TRBJ1-2
d_gene: .
CDR3aa: CASSLGAGDNGYTF
CDR3nt: TGTGCCAGCAGCTTAGGGGCAGGGGATAATGGCTACACCTTC